This T cell receptor beta chain was sequenced during a study of T cell repertoires in cytomegalovirus infection. Looking at the study overall: CMV epitopes, recently identified HLA-C-restricted and well-studied HLA-B-restricted, were used. Indications of both CMV infection and matching HLA type were provided by public TCR beta signatures. General observations from the study: The ex vivo response was dominated by HLA-C-restricted CMV-specific TCR beta clonotypes. Cumulative public TCR beta family frequency identified CMV carriers with the relevant HLA.

TCRdb re-analysed the reads in MiXCR, keeping a single row per CDR3 protein. The sample consists of around 800,000 distinct CDR3 sequences, around a third of them appearing once. Per the germline V gene, CDR1 is SEHNR and CDR2 is FQNEAQ (reference sequence). Trimming removed 5 bases at V and 1 base at J, with 11 bases between. This CDR3 is 15 amino acids long. Turning to this clonotype: What it binds is unknown.

The TCR originated in a human donor in good health (CMV status not recorded). Some clones in this sample may be carry-over from other donors' samples. The input for sequencing was cultured CD8+ T cells from PBMCs, taken from culture after CMV antigen stimulation. J is TRBJ1-4 and V is TRBV7-9; D gene uncertain. In DNA form, the CDR3 reads TGTGCCAGCAGCGTCGCGGTCGGAACTAATGAAAAACTGTTTTTT. This codes for CASSVAVGTNEKLFF.